A single sample is the source of the 13 T cell receptor beta chains below, sequenced in a study of long-term antiretroviral therapy in people with HIV. Survey-level resolution applied to immunoSEQ assay v3.0. Libraries were prepared by immunoSEQ multiplex PCR; TCRdb keeps only in-frame clonotypes and omits some of them. Counted here are 35,000 to 45,000 clones, approximately 85% occurring once; the ten biggest clones make up roughly 13%. The material sequenced was unsorted PBMCs, taken 0.3 years after starting antiretroviral therapy. The receptors stem from a man aged 18 to 29 with HIV.

This clone was seen a handful of times. V usage is TRBV9 and J usage is TRBJ2-1, with 7 bases lining up with TRBD2. There are 16 residues in the CDR3. Germline CDR1 and CDR2: SGDLS and YYNGEE. The J segment lost 6 bases and the V segment lost 2 bases, leaving 11 bases of the junction unmatched. Written as DNA, the CDR3 is TGTGCCAGCAGCGTGAGGGAGGGTTCCTGGAGCAATGAGCAGTTCTTC. Translation: CASSVREGSWSNEQFF.

The rearrangement links TRBV30 to TRBJ2-1, with TRBD2 identical over 13 bases. Germline CDR1 and CDR2: GTSNPN and SVGIG (reference sequence). The junction had 3 bases not matched to a gene; V was cut back by 3 bases and J by 7 bases. The CDR3 is 14 residues long. The CDR3 loop reads CAWRTSGGANEQFF. CDR3 bases: TGTGCCTGGAGAACTAGCGGGGGGGCGAATGAGCAGTTCTTC.

The CDR3 region is CATSWSKREVVGYTF. CDR3 nucleotides: TGTGCCACCAGCTGGTCCAAACGGGAGGTAGTCGGCTACACCTTC. This chain joins TRBV15 and TRBJ1-2; no reliable D call. The V gene lost 5 bases and the J gene lost 8 bases, with 21 bases spanning the gap. The V gene's germline CDR1 is LNHNV and CDR2 YYDKDF (reference sequence). The CDR3 extends over 15 amino acids.

This clone has only one observation. The rearrangement links TRBV5-4 to TRBJ1-1; a weak D match, TRBD1 (5 bases). The CDR3 totals 14 residues. CDR1 is SGHNT, CDR2 YYREEE, per germline (reference sequence). Trimming left V 1 base short and J 5 bases short, with 12 bases between. This CDR3 reads CASSLSRVRTEAFF. CDR3 nucleotide sequence: TGTGCCAGCAGCTTGTCCAGGGTGAGAACTGAAGCTTTCTTT.

This clone was counted a few times. The V call is TRBV27, the J call TRBJ1-1; D not certain. The CDR3 is made up of 15 amino acids. CDR1 is MNHEY, CDR2 SMNVEV, per germline (reference sequence). Trimming removed 3 bases from V and 0 bases from J, with 11 bases in between. CDR3 loop: CASSFAVGLNTEAFF. In DNA form, the CDR3 reads TGTGCCAGCAGTTTCGCGGTGGGTTTGAACACTGAAGCTTTCTTT.

The rearrangement joins TRBV5-1 to TRBJ1-2; unclear D gene. V gave up 0 bases and J gave up 4 bases, with 10 bases separating them. The CDR3 is 14 amino acids. The V gene's germline CDR1 is SGHRS and CDR2 YFSETQ. DNA of the CDR3: TGCGCCAGCAGCTTGGGTGGTAAGGGCTATGGCTACACCTTC. It is translated as CASSLGGKGYGYTF. Combining the CDR3 with reference TRBV5-1 and TRBJ1-2 gives the whole variable domain KAGVTQTPRYLIKTRGQQVTLSCSPISGHRSVSWYQQTPGQGLQFLFEYFSETQRNKGNFPGRFSGRQFSNSRSEMNVSTLELGDSALYLCASSLGGKGYGYTFGSGTRLTVV.

This clone was seen once. This chain links TRBV19 with TRBJ2-3; 7 nucleotides agree with TRBD1. The junction had 6 bases not matched to a gene; V was cut back by 8 bases and J by 1 base. The CDR3 extends over 14 amino acids. Germline V gene lookup returns CDR1 LNHDA and CDR2 SQIVND (reference sequence). The CDR3 sequence is CASGTALRTDTQYF. For the CDR3, the DNA is TGTGCCAGTGGGACAGCACTTCGCACAGATACGCAGTATTTT.

In regard to this clone: The junction departs from germline at one end; a sequencing error may be responsible. The rearrangement links TRBV7-8 to TRBJ2-3, with 7 bases aligning to TRBD2. From germline, CDR1 is SGHVS and CDR2 FQNEAQ. This CDR3 has 13 amino acids. The CDR3 spells CASSLGSGAASDF. The CDR3 DNA follows: TGTGCCAGCAGCTTGGGAAGCGGGGCGGCCTCGGATTTT. Full variable domain (rest looked up from reference TRBV7-8 and TRBJ2-3): GAGVSQSPRYKVAKRGQDVALRCDPISGHVSLFWYQQALGQGPEFLTYFQNEAQLDKSGLPSDRFFAERPEGSVSTLKIQRTQQEDSAVYLCASSLGSGAASDFGPGTRLTVL.

The V and J genes are TRBV30 and TRBJ2-7; D gene unclear. CDR1 GTSNPN and CDR2 SVGIG come from the germline V gene (reference sequence). The V end was cut by 5 bases, the J end by 2 bases, with 10 bases between. The length of the CDR3 is 12 residues. The CDR3 sequence: CAWGPPTYEQYF. CDR3 DNA sequence: TGTGCCTGGGGCCCTCCGACCTACGAGCAGTACTTC. The variable domain in full, completed from reference TRBV30 and TRBJ2-7, reads SQTIHQWPATLVQPVGSPLSLECTVEGTSNPNLYWYRQAAGRGLQLLFYSVGIGQISSEVPQNLSASRPQDRQFILSSKKLLLSDSGFYLCAWGPPTYEQYFGPGTRLTVT.

This rearrangement joins TRBV18 to TRBJ1-5; D not certain. Trimming removed 3 bases from V and 0 bases from J, with 3 bases in between. The CDR3 totals 13 residues. Per the germline V gene, CDR1 is KGHSH and CDR2 is LQKENI. CDR3 sequence: CASSPNSNQPQHF. As DNA, the CDR3 is TGTGCCAGCTCACCGAATAGCAATCAGCCCCAGCATTTT.

Only a few counts were recorded for this clone. The chain uses TRBV9 and TRBJ1-4; weak D call: TRBD1 (6 bases). Germline assignment: CDR1 SGDLS and CDR2 YYNGEE. Trimming pared 4 bases from V and 7 bases from J, leaving 17 bases between. This CDR3 region has 15 residues. CDR3 sequence: CASSPTGQGSEKLFF. Written as DNA, the CDR3 is TGTGCCAGCAGCCCCACGGGGCAGGGGAGTGAAAAACTGTTTTTT.

This chain links TRBV4-1 with TRBJ2-1; D possibly corresponds to TRBD1 (6 bases). The CDR3 loop spans 13 amino acids. Germline V gene lookup returns CDR1 MGHRA and CDR2 YSYEKL. Trimming cost V 10 bases and J 6 bases, with 16 bases left between them. CDR3 sequence reads: CATRRQASNEQFF. DNA for the CDR3: TGCGCCACAAGACGACAGGCGTCCAATGAGCAGTTCTTC.

This clone has just a few counts. This chain joins TRBV9 and TRBJ2-2, with D perhaps TRBD2 (6 bases). Per germline, CDR1 SGDLS and CDR2 YYNGEE. Trimming removed 1 base at V and 1 base at J, with 8 bases between. This CDR3 has 15 residues. Here the CDR3 reads CASSVTGGNTGELFF. CDR3 coding DNA: TGTGCCAGCAGCGTAACCGGGGGGAACACCGGGGAGCTGTTTTTT.